This T cell receptor beta chain was retrieved from a study of blood T cell repertoires in COVID-19 (dated by TCRdb to about 2020). Describing the broader study: Samples covering the acute and convalescent phases of COVID-19 were provided by collaborators in the United States, Italy and Spain. The dataset comprised deeply sampled blood TCRbeta repertoires from subjects exposed to, actively infected with, or recovered from COVID-19. Where available, HLA class I and class II types were obtained from metadata supplied by the sample provider rather than from assay-based typing. Sample metadata almost always included a de-identified subject ID, COVID-19 status, age in years and sex. The prospective study material was composed of cDNA or gDNA derived from T cells, B-cell-depleted T cells, or PBMCs. Samples were obtained from the ongoing ImmuneRACE study (first 160 participants) and from approximately 1,200 subjects provided by 6 global collaborators. The repertoires were released in a freely available public database meant as a resource for research on the immune response to SARS-CoV-2.

The immunoSEQ Assay, a bias-controlled multiplex PCR, was used to amplify TCRbeta CDR3 regions from genomic DNA. Regarding the original processing steps: The number of nucleated cells in each sample was estimated by amplification of reference gene primers within the assay. Sequence reads were collapsed and filtered to measure the absolute abundance of every unique TCRbeta CDR3 rearrangement. For each sample, productive Simpson clonality was calculated by taking the square root of Simpson's diversity index across productive rearrangements. As stored in TCRdb, this immuneACCESS dataset retains in-frame rearrangements with V and J assigned. A fraction of the clones does not appear; measured against another copy, unresolved V genes explain less than half of the discrepancy, and the remainder lacks a known reason. That table supplies the V and J calls and clone size; D and trimming were determined from the DNA. This sample gives roughly 200,000 clones in total; more than 60% of them show up just once. The ten largest clones take up 13% of the sample.

General study outcomes and caveats: How much clinical and demographic metadata was included differed by source and by participant, and the metadata was provided uncurated.

A second Seattle source provided samples from volunteer blood donors who had recovered from COVID-19. The collaborating institutions used their own protocols to collect whole blood in K2EDTA tubes. For TCRbeta analysis, collaborators shipped samples in one of three forms: frozen whole blood, isolated PBMCs, or DNA extracted from either of those sample types. As concerns this clone: This clone's antigen is unknown. No base quality values were provided; no much bigger clone lies one nucleotide off.

The cysteine opens and the phenylalanine closes a CDR3 of 14 amino acids. Just CDR3 DNA is preserved here, 42 bases in frame from base 1. CDR1 and CDR2 are drawn from the germline V gene: MNHEY, SVGEGT. V drops 5 bases and J drops 5 bases, leaving 15 bases in between. The sequenced sample was peripheral blood. The source of this sequence is a man aged 45 to 65 who had recovered from COVID-19. The chain employs TRBV6-2 or TRBV6-3 and TRBJ1-2; perhaps TRBD1 is the D gene, with 5 bases matching. The CDR3 in this case is CASSRGASVYGYTF. The sequence in DNA is TGTGCCAGCAGTCGCGGGGCCTCCGTATATGGCTACACCTTC.